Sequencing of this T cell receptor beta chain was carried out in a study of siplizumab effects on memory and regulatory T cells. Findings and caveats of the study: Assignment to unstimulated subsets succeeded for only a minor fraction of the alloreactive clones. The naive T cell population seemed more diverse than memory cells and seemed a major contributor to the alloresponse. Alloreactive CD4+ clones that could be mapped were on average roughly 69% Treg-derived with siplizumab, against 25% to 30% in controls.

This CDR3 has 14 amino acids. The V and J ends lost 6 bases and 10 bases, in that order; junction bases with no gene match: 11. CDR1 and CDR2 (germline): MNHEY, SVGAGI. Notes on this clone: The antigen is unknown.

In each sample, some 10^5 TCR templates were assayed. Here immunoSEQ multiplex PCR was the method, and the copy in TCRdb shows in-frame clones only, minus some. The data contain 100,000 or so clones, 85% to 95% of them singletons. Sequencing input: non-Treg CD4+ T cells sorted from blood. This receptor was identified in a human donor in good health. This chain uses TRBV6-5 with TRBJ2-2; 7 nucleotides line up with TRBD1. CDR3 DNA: TGTGCCAGCAGAAATTACAGGGGTCCCGCGGAGCTGTTTTTT. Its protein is CASRNYRGPAELFF.